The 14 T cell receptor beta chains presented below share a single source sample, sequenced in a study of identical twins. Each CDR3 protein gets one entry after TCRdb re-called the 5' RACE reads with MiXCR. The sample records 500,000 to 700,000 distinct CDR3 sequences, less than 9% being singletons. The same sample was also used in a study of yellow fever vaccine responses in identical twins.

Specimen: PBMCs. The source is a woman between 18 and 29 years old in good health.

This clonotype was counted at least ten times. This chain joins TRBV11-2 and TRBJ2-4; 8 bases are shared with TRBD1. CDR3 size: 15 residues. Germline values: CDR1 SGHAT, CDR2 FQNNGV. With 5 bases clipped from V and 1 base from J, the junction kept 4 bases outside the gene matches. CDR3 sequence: CASSPDRVAKNIQYF. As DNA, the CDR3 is TGTGCCAGCAGCCCGGACAGGGTCGCCAAAAACATTCAGTACTTC.

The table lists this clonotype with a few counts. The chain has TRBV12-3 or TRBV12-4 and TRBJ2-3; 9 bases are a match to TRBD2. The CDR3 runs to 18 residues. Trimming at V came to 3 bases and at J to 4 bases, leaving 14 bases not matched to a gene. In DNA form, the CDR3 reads TGTGCCAGCAGTTTGGGCCGGCGGCTAGCGGGGCCCCCAGATACGCAGTATTTT. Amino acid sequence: CASSLGRRLAGPPDTQYF.

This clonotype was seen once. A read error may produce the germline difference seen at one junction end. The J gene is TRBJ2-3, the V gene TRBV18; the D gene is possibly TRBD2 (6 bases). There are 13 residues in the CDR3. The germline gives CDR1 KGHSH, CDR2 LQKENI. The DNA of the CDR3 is TGTGCCAGTACGGGGGTCCGCACAGATACGCACTATTTT. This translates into CASTGVRTDTHYF. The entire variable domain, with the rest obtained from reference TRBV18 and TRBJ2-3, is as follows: NAGVMQNPRHLVRRRGQEARLRCSPMKGHSHVYWYRQLPEEGLKFMVYLQKENIIDESGMPKERFSAEFPKEGPSILRIQQVVRGDSAAYFCASTGVRTDTHYFGPGTRLTVL.

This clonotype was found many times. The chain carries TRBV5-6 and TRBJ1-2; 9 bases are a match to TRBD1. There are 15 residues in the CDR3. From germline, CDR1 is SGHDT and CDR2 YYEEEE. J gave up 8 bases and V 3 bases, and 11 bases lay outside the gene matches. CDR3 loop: CASSSPGQGRRGYTF. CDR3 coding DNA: TGTGCCAGCAGCTCTCCGGGACAGGGACGTCGGGGCTACACCTTC.

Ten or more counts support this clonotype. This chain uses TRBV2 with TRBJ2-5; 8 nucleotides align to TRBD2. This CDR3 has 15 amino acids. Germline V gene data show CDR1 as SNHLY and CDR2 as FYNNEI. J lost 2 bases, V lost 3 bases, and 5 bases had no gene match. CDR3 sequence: CASSEEGTRQETQYF. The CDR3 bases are TGTGCCAGCAGTGAGGAGGGGACTAGACAAGAGACCCAGTACTTC.

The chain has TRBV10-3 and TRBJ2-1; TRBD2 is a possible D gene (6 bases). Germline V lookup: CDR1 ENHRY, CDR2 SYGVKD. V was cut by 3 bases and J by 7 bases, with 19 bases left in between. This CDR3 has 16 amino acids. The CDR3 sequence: CAISDGGTTSRNEQFF. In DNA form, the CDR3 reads TGTGCCATCAGTGATGGGGGGACCACTAGTAGGAATGAGCAGTTCTTC.

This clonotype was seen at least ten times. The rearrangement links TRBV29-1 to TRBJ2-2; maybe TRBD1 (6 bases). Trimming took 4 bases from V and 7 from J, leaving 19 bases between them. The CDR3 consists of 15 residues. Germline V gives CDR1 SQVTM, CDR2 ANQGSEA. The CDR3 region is CSVVISARGSGELFF. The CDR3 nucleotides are TGCAGCGTTGTGATCAGCGCCAGGGGTAGCGGGGAGCTGTTTTTT.

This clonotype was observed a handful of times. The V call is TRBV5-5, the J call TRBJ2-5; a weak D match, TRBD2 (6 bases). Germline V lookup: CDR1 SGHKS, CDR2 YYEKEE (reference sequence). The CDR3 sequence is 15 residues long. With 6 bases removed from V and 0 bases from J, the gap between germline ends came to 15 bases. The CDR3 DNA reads TGTGCCAGCAACAATGGGGGGACCCACCAAGAGACCCAGTACTTC. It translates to CASNNGGTHQETQYF. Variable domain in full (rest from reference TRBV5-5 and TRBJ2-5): DAGVTQSPTHLIKTRGQQVTLRCSPISGHKSVSWYQQVLGQGPQFIFQYYEKEERGRGNFPDRFSARQFPNYSSELNVNALLLGDSALYLCASNNGGTHQETQYFGPGTRLLVL.

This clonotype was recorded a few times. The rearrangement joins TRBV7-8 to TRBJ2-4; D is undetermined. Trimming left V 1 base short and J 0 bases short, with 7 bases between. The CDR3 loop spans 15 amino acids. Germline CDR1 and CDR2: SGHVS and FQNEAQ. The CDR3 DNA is TGTGCCAGCAGCTTAGTTAGAGAAGCCAAAAACATTCAGTACTTC. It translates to CASSLVREAKNIQYF.

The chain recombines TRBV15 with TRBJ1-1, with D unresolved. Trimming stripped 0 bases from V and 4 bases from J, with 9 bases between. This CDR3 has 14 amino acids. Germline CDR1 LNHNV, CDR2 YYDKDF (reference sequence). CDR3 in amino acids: CATSREGLSTEAFF. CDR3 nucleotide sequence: TGTGCCACCAGCAGAGAGGGTTTGAGCACTGAAGCTTTCTTT.

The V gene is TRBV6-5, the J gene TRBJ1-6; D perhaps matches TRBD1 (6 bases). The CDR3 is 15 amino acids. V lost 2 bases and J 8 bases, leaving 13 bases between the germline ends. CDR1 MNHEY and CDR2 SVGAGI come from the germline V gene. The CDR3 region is CASSYSDRTDSPLHF. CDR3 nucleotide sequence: TGTGCCAGCAGTTACAGCGACAGGACCGATTCACCCCTCCACTTT.

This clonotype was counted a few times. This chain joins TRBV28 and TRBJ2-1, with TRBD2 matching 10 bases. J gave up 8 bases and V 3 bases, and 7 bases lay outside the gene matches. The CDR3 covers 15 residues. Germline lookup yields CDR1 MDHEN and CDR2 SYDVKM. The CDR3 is CASSFSSGSSHEQFF. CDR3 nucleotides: TGTGCCAGCAGTTTCTCTAGCGGGAGTAGCCATGAGCAGTTCTTC.

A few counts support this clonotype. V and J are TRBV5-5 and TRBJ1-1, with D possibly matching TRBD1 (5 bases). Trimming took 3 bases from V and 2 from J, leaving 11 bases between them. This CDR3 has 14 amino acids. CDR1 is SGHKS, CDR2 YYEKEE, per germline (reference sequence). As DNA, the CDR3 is TGTGCCAGCAGCTGGGGACTGAAAAACACTGAAGCTTTCTTT. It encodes CASSWGLKNTEAFF. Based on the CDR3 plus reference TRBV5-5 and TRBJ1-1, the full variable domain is DAGVTQSPTHLIKTRGQQVTLRCSPISGHKSVSWYQQVLGQGPQFIFQYYEKEERGRGNFPDRFSARQFPNYSSELNVNALLLGDSALYLCASSWGLKNTEAFFGQGTRLTVV.

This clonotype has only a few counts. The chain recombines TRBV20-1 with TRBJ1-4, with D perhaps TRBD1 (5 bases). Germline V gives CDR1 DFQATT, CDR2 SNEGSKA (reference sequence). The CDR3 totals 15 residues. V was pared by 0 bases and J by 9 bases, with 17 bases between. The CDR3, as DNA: TGCAGTGCTAGAGATGTGGACACCCAAAATAAAAAACTGTTTTTT. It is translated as CSARDVDTQNKKLFF.